The present TCR beta chain was sequenced within a study of shared clonotypes between healthy human individuals. About the study: Two women and three men aged 18 to 49 served as donors.

On this clone: Its antigen remains unknown.

The V gene's germline CDR1 is SEHNR and CDR2 FQNEAQ (reference sequence). The V end was cut by 2 bases, the J end by 2 bases, with 9 bases between. CDR3 length: 14 amino acids. General study points: Among donors, clonotype sharing was expected to be affected by sequencing depth.

CD4+ cells were split into CD45RA+ naive and CD45RA-negative memory subsets. This table comes from immunoSEQ multiplex PCR, and its TCRdb copy is limited to in-frame clones, with some not included. The table lists 1.6 million or so clones, approximately 98.5% of them singletons. The chain carries TRBV7-9 and TRBJ2-5; no definite D call. Sequencing was performed on naive CD4+ T cells sorted from blood. Regarding subset: CD45RA+ positively selected. The receptor comes from a young man in good health. The CDR3 loop is CASSLNRDQETQYF. CDR3 bases: TGTGCCAGCAGCTTAAATCGCGATCAAGAGACCCAGTACTTC.